This T cell receptor beta chain was documented in a study of post-analysis software for immune sequencing data. This clonotype has a single count. The antigen is unknown. Findings and caveats of the study: With TRBV5-6, TRBV5-1 and TRBV20-1 included, about five TRBV segments were more frequent in patients than in controls.

TCR beta cDNA libraries included unique molecular identifiers. Each CDR3 protein is one row after TCRdb ran MiXCR on the PCR reads. Of hundreds of thousands of distinct CDR3 sequences listed, around 40% are singletons. The germline CDR1 and CDR2 sequences are SGHRS and YFSETQ. The length of the CDR3 is 13 residues. With 4 bases removed from V and 1 base from J, the gap between germline ends came to 8 bases. The chain employs TRBV5-1 and TRBJ1-1; weak D call: TRBD1 (5 bases). Sequences were obtained from blood. This clonotype was obtained from a girl aged 5 to 17 with multiple sclerosis. The chain's CDR3 is CASSGGPNTEAFF. DNA for the CDR3: TGCGCCAGCAGCGGGGGACCGAACACTGAAGCTTTCTTT.